This passage covers 27 T cell receptor beta chains from one sample sequenced in a study of blood T cells in healthy people across ages. Combining a sample-barcoded 5' primer with a J-beta primer mix, a second PCR ran for about 6 to 11 cycles. A single record per CDR3 protein comes from TCRdb applying MiXCR to the 5' RACE reads. The sample carries hundreds of thousands of distinct CDR3 sequences, roughly 26% recorded once. Material for sequencing was blood. These receptors were collected from a woman older than 75 in good health.

The CDR3 spells CASTRGSSGRVGEQFF. Here the CDR3 DNA reads TGTGCCAGCACCAGGGGGAGTAGCGGGAGGGTTGGTGAGCAGTTCTTC. The chain couples TRBV12-3 or TRBV12-4 to TRBJ2-1; 11 positions match TRBD2. This CDR3 contains 16 residues. J lost 9 bases, V lost 7 bases, and 14 bases had no gene match.

In its sample, this clonotype was seen many times. This chain connects TRBV2 to TRBJ2-4; 7 bases are a match to TRBD2. CDR3 length equals 15 residues. The V gene end was trimmed by 3 bases and the J gene end by 8 bases; junction bases not matched to a gene: 10. CDR1 and CDR2 from the germline V gene are SNHLY and FYNNEI. This CDR3 is CASSEMGGGTDIQYF. The CDR3 DNA follows: TGTGCCAGCAGTGAGATGGGCGGGGGAACGGACATTCAGTACTTC.

This clonotype has a count of ten or more. J is TRBJ2-1 and V is TRBV7-9; D remains ambiguous. CDR3 length equals 17 residues. From germline, CDR1 is SEHNR and CDR2 FQNEAQ (reference sequence). The germline V and J ends were trimmed by 4 bases and 0 bases, with 16 bases remaining between them. This CDR3 reads CASSSPSSDSSYNEQFF. CDR3 nucleotide sequence: TGTGCCAGCAGCTCCCCCTCCAGCGATAGCTCCTACAATGAGCAGTTCTTC. Complete variable domain (other parts from reference TRBV7-9 and TRBJ2-1): DTGVSQNPRHKITKRGQNVTFRCDPISEHNRLYWYRQTLGQGPEFLTYFQNEAQLEKSRLLSDRFSAERPKGSFSTLEIQRTEQGDSAMYLCASSSPSSDSSYNEQFFGPGTRLTVL.

The rearrangement links TRBV10-2 to TRBJ2-7; D is perhaps TRBD2 (5 bases). This CDR3 has 15 amino acids. V was cut by 8 bases and J by 3 bases, with 20 bases left in between. Germline lookup yields CDR1 WSHSY and CDR2 SAAADI. In DNA, the CDR3 is TGCGCCAGCGGAGGCGGCCTCCTCCCCCTCTACGAGCAGTACTTC. This codes for CASGGGLLPLYEQYF.

This clonotype was counted at least ten times. J is TRBJ2-5 and V is TRBV7-9; D is uncertain. Trimming left V 3 bases short and J 0 bases short, with 5 bases between. In germline, CDR1 is SEHNR, CDR2 FQNEAQ (reference sequence). The CDR3 is 13 residues long. The CDR3 bases are TGTGCCAGCAGCTTGAAGTACCAAGAGACCCAGTACTTC. The encoded protein is CASSLKYQETQYF.

The gene calls are TRBV6-2 or TRBV6-3 and TRBJ2-7; TRBD1 agrees at 10 bases. The germline gives CDR1 MNHEY, CDR2 SVGEGT. Trimming at V came to 4 bases and at J to 7 bases, leaving 16 bases not matched to a gene. The CDR3 covers 17 residues. CDR3 nucleotides: TGTGCCAGCAGTTCAACTTCAAACCCGGGACAGGGGCATGAGCAGTACTTC. Its protein product is CASSSTSNPGQGHEQYF.

There are many counts of this clonotype. This chain connects TRBV3-1 to TRBJ1-2; D is possibly TRBD1 (5 bases). The ends were cut back, 2 bases at V and 8 bases at J, with 15 bases in the middle. Germline lookup yields CDR1 LGHDT and CDR2 YNNKEL (reference sequence). The CDR3 spans 14 residues. The CDR3 DNA reads as TGTGCCAGCAGCCAAAAGGGAATCAGGGAAGGCTACACCTTC. The encoded protein is CASSQKGIREGYTF.

CDR3 region: CASSSFLAGGQPVFF. The CDR3 nucleotides read TGTGCCAGCAGCTCGTTTCTAGCGGGGGGGCAACCGGTGTTTTTT. The V gene is TRBV7-2, the J gene TRBJ2-2; 12 bases are shared with TRBD2. Trimming at V came to 4 bases and at J to 15 bases, leaving 12 bases not matched to a gene. Germline CDR1 reads SGHTA; CDR2 reads FQGNSA. The CDR3 spans 15 residues.

This clonotype was observed at least ten times. The J gene is TRBJ2-5, the V gene TRBV7-6; 12 nucleotides agree with TRBD2. CDR1 SGHVS and CDR2 FNYEAQ come from the germline V gene. J lost 1 base, V lost 1 base, and 4 bases had no gene match. This CDR3 is 17 amino acids long. The CDR3 bases are TGTGCCAGCAGCTTAGTGTCTAGCGGGGGGGCCCAAGAGACCCAGTACTTC. Protein product: CASSLVSSGGAQETQYF.

The sample holds many counts of this clonotype. CDR3 region: CASSKIPGQGFYEQYF. The CDR3 nucleotides are TGTGCCAGCAGCAAAATCCCGGGACAGGGGTTCTACGAGCAGTACTTC. This chain connects TRBV6-2 or TRBV6-3 to TRBJ2-7; 10 bases align to TRBD1. The germline gives CDR1 MNHEY, CDR2 SVGEGT. The CDR3 is 16 amino acids. Trimming removed 6 bases from V and 3 bases from J; junction bases left unmatched: 11.

This clonotype was seen only a few times. Being one base from a much bigger clone, this may be a read error. J is TRBJ2-3 and V is TRBV4-3; D is ambiguous. Germline assignment: CDR1 LGHNA and CDR2 YSLEER. The CDR3 runs 17 residues. Trimming took 0 bases from V and 1 from J, leaving 14 bases between them. DNA for the CDR3: TGCGCCAGCAGCCAAGAATTGTTGAGGTTCCGCACAGATACGCAGTATTTT. Translating gives CASSQELLRFRTDTQYF.

Many counts were recorded for this clonotype. V is TRBV2 and J is TRBJ2-5; the D gene is possibly TRBD1 (5 bases). The CDR3 contains 11 residues. Deletions cut 8 bases from V and 1 base from J, with 5 bases between. CDR1 is SNHLY, CDR2 FYNNEI, per germline. CDR3 sequence (DNA): TGTGCCAGCGACAGCCAAGAGACCCAGTACTTC. Protein sequence: CASDSQETQYF.

This clonotype was detected ten times or more. This rearrangement joins TRBV7-9 to TRBJ1-2, with a tentative D call TRBD1 (5 bases). This CDR3 comprises 14 residues. Germline lookup yields CDR1 SEHNR and CDR2 FQNEAQ (reference sequence). V lost 3 bases, J lost 4 bases, and 12 bases lay in between. CDR3 coding DNA: TGTGCCAGCAGCTTCGGGACGGATGGCTATGGCTACACCTTC. Translation: CASSFGTDGYGYTF.

The rearrangement uses TRBV10-1 and TRBJ1-2; 7 bases map to TRBD1. V lost 5 bases and J lost 8; bases outside the gene matches: 11. Germline V gene lookup returns CDR1 WNHNN and CDR2 SYGVQD (reference sequence). CDR3 length: 14 residues. The CDR3 sequence is CASSPPGDSSGYTF. The CDR3 DNA reads as TGCGCCAGCAGTCCACCGGGGGACAGCTCCGGCTACACCTTC.

This clonotype was recorded at least ten times. The chain uses TRBV2 and TRBJ2-5, with TRBD2 as a possible D gene (6 bases). This CDR3 is built from 14 residues. The germline V gene encodes CDR1 SNHLY and CDR2 FYNNEI. Trimming cost V 7 bases and J 3 bases, with 15 bases left between them. The CDR3 sequence is CASIADVYKETQYF. In nucleotides, the CDR3 is TGTGCCAGCATAGCGGACGTCTACAAAGAGACCCAGTACTTC.

This clonotype was counted between two and nine times. The V gene is TRBV20-1, the J gene TRBJ1-5; D uncertain. With 3 bases removed from V and 0 bases from J, the gap between germline ends came to 12 bases. CDR3 size: 15 residues. Germline CDR1 and CDR2: DFQATT and SNEGSKA (reference sequence). CDR3 residues: CSASPRGSSNQPQHF. DNA of the CDR3: TGCAGTGCTAGTCCGCGGGGTTCTAGCAATCAGCCCCAGCATTTT.

The V and J genes are TRBV19 and TRBJ2-3, with 15 bases fitting TRBD2. This CDR3 region has 16 residues. In germline, CDR1 is LNHDA, CDR2 SQIVND (reference sequence). Trimming cost V 7 bases and J 6 bases; bases outside gene matches: 8. CDR3 nucleotides: TGTGCCAGTATGGGTGGAGGGACTAGCGGGGGGGATACGCAGTATTTT. This encodes CASMGGGTSGGDTQYF. Full variable domain (rest looked up from reference TRBV19 and TRBJ2-3): DGGITQSPKYLFRKEGQNVTLSCEQNLNHDAMYWYRQDPGQGLRLIYYSQIVNDFQKGDIAEGYSVSREKKESFPLTVTSAQKNPTAFYLCASMGGGTSGGDTQYFGPGTRLTVL.

This clonotype was counted at least ten times. The chain combines TRBV7-2 with TRBJ2-5; either TRBD1 or TRBD2 may supply D (5 bases each). Germline values: CDR1 SGHTA, CDR2 FQGNSA. The CDR3 loop spans 14 amino acids. The V end lost 5 bases, the J end lost 5 bases, and 15 bases lay between the germline ends. The CDR3 coding sequence is TGTGCCAGCAGCCCCGGGACGCTCAGGGAGACCCAGTACTTC. Encoded protein: CASSPGTLRETQYF.

This clonotype has a handful of counts. The chain links TRBV7-2 to TRBJ1-2; D perhaps matches TRBD1 (6 bases). Germline CDR1 is SGHTA and CDR2 is FQGNSA. V was cut by 7 bases and J by 3 bases, with 12 bases left in between. CDR3 length equals 13 residues. For the CDR3, the DNA is TGTGCCAGCACGGGGGGGCCTGACTATGGCTACACCTTC. This codes for CASTGGPDYGYTF.

This clonotype has at least ten counts. The V call is TRBV30, the J call TRBJ1-2, with D unresolved. The CDR3 loop spans 14 amino acids. The germline V gene encodes CDR1 GTSNPN and CDR2 SVGIG (reference sequence). Trimming took 1 base from V and 5 from J, leaving 14 bases between them. CDR3 loop: CAWSEAGVNYGYTF. The CDR3 nucleotides are TGTGCCTGGAGTGAGGCAGGAGTTAATTATGGCTACACCTTC.

CDR3 coding DNA: TGCGCCAGCAGTCTCCCCAAGGGACAGGTGAACACTGAAGCTTTCTTT. Its translation is CASSLPKGQVNTEAFF. The chain links TRBV10-2 to TRBJ1-1; 8 positions match TRBD1. The CDR3 runs to 16 residues. Germline values: CDR1 WSHSY, CDR2 SAAADI. Unmatched junction bases numbered 8, after V lost 5 bases and J lost 0 bases.

This clonotype came up many times. This chain connects TRBV20-1 to TRBJ2-5; 7 positions match TRBD1. The CDR3 spans 14 residues. Trimming took 3 bases from V and 1 from J; bases not matched to a gene: 5. Germline values: CDR1 DFQATT, CDR2 SNEGSKA (reference sequence). The DNA for the CDR3 is TGCAGTGCTAGCACAACAGGGGCCCAAGAGACCCAGTACTTC. This encodes CSASTTGAQETQYF.

This clonotype was counted between two and nine times. The junction departs from the called germline gene at one end, perhaps through a read error. The chain carries TRBV3-1 and TRBJ2-5, with 8 bases identical to TRBD2. Germline V gives CDR1 LGHDT, CDR2 YNNKEL (reference sequence). This CDR3 region has 14 residues. The CDR3 sequence is CACSQDSSGETQYF. CDR3 nucleotide sequence: TGTGCCTGCAGCCAAGATTCTAGCGGGGAGACCCAGTACTTC.

This clonotype was seen many times. The chain combines TRBV14 with TRBJ2-1, with 9 bases aligning to TRBD1. Germline V CDR1 and CDR2: SGHDN, FVKESK. The CDR3 extends over 15 amino acids. Trimming removed 4 bases from V and 3 bases from J; junction bases left unmatched: 4. CDR3 sequence: CASSRQDRGYNEQFF. DNA of the CDR3: TGTGCCAGCAGCCGCCAGGACAGGGGCTACAATGAGCAGTTCTTC.

In the case of this clonotype: A clone one base away is much larger, so this may be a read error. The chain uses TRBV2 and TRBJ2-1; D gene uncertain. The CDR3 length is 14 residues. Germline V gives CDR1 SNHLY, CDR2 FYNNEI. CDR3 nucleotides: TGTGCCAGCATGGACGGACCACCCACAAATGGGCAGTTCTTC. Its translation: CASMDGPPTNGQFF. The complete variable domain, with remaining parts taken from reference TRBV2 and TRBJ2-1, reads EPEVTQTPSHQVTQMGQEVILRCVPISNHLYFYWYRQILGQKVEFLVSFYNNEISEKSEIFDDQFSVERPDGSNFTLKIRSTKLEDSAMYFCASMDGPPTNGQFFGPGTRLTVL.

Points on this clonotype: With a much larger clone just one base away, this may be a read error. The chain couples TRBV10-2 to TRBJ2-7, with 9 bases matching TRBD1. With V trimmed by 3 bases and J by 3 bases, 6 bases remained unmatched. CDR1 and CDR2 from the germline V gene are WSHSY and SAAADI. This CDR3 comprises 15 residues. The CDR3 DNA is TGCGCCAGCAGTGAAACGGGACAGGGATTCTACGAGCAGTACTTC. Protein sequence: CASSETGQGFYEQYF.

The genes are TRBV20-1 and TRBJ2-1; 15 bases are shared with TRBD2. CDR3 length: 16 amino acids. The germline gives CDR1 DFQATT, CDR2 SNEGSKA (reference sequence). V lost 6 bases to trimming and J lost 3 bases; unmatched junction nucleotides: 6. The CDR3 DNA is TGCAGTGCCGGGACTAGCGGGGGGAGAGGCTACAATGAGCAGTTCTTC. The encoded protein is CSAGTSGGRGYNEQFF.